The sequence of this T cell receptor (beta chain) was determined in a study of cytomegalovirus exposure and HLA in healthy donors (TCRdb year 2017). Regarding the research as a whole: In an earlier analysis of roughly 500 of the donors, 276 Gb of sequence data and some 120 million unique TCR beta sequences from some 170 million T cells were reported. To decide whether each TCR beta V gene segment behaved as functional or pseudogenic, an earlier analysis of some 600 of the donors relied on high-throughput TCR beta sequencing. Every discovery cohort repertoire had been produced on one sequencing platform. A few DR-DQ haplotypes were treated as single units for association and clustering because of strong linkage in the cohort. A later genetic analysis took genome-wide SNP genotypes for 398 of the 666 donors and used that subset as a discovery cohort. Among the roughly 400 genotyped donors, around 81% belonged to the genetic ancestry cluster associated with self-reported Caucasian donors. An early release that covered some 630 HLA-typed donors contained approximately 300 gigabases of sequencing data and 70 million to 100 million unique TCR sequences. A later analysis re-examined previously published TCR beta repertoires from 600 to 700 donors and added high-resolution HLA genotyping to investigate patterns of TCR occurrence. Typing coverage differed by locus: A, B, C, DRB1 and DQB1 were typed in roughly 620-630 donors, DQA1 in 500 to 550, DPA1 in some 570, and DPB1 in roughly 470. On average, approximately 250,000 unique TCR beta nucleotide sequences were sequenced per donor among 398 genotyped donors of the cohort, with roughly a sixth of those sequences being non-productive. Using immunosequencing, the study profiled T cell repertoires from fewer than 850 subjects and related those repertoires to cytomegalovirus serostatus. A separate validation cohort of roughly 120 different subjects was used in addition to the roughly 640-subject first cohort. The study aimed to test whether cataloging public T cell receptors could reveal signatures of past pathogen exposure. Rather than drawing on any new phenotypic data, the later analysis identified candidate immune exposures from TCR beta sequences and the way those sequences occurred across donors. Donor age, sex, ethnicity and CMV serostatus were collected together with the repertoire data. The study combined high-throughput TCR immunosequencing, statistical association of individual TCRs with disease status, and machine learning to predict cytomegalovirus infection status. HLA typing covered class I and class II loci at four-digit resolution. Broad study findings and their caveats: In a later analysis, most CMV-associated TCR beta chains were found to appear HLA-restricted, with HLA associations seemingly driven largely by CMV exposure. A cluster of highly shared sequence variants was judged likely to be a technical artifact of the sequencing pipeline. Because HLA typing was unavailable for some donors at each locus, only the typed subset was used in association tests. According to the authors, the approach could potentially be generalized to other disease states and immunological phenotypes. Some IMGT-functional V segments, including TRBV6-2 and TRBV6-3, could not be distinguished by the 87-base-pair reads and were therefore excluded. According to a later analysis, TCR association rates differed among HLA loci, with DRB1 alleles showing the most associated TCRs and HLA-C alleles showing the fewest. The only immune exposure information available for the cohort was CMV serostatus. According to a later genetic analysis, donors in an Asian-associated ancestry cluster had fewer N-insertions in productive TCRs than the approximately 670-donor mean. The study listed 150 to 200 TCR beta chains as associated with cytomegalovirus. Correlated functional status among segregating V segments might reflect linkage disequilibrium, but an unknown experimental factor could not be ruled out. Because counts were too low, 15 or so rarely observed V segments, including chromosome 9 orphons, were excluded from the earlier analysis of around 640 of the donors. An earlier analysis of 587 of the donors showed that most TCR beta V segments appeared in productive rearrangements either about 90% or about 30% of the time, which broadly matched IMGT annotations. This cohort had only TCR beta chains sequenced, and the lack of alpha or paired-chain data limited which features could be detected. In vitro tests confirmed that a few of the cytomegalovirus-associated TCR beta chains recognize cytomegalovirus antigens. A later genetic analysis associated a missense DCLRE1C variant with V-gene and J-gene trimming of TCR beta chains, and an independent cohort replicated the association. Several of the top co-occurrence clusters appeared to be linked to parvovirus B19, influenza, CMV and Epstein-Barr virus, according to a later analysis. A further reported finding was that TCR beta sequences accurately predicted the HLA-A and HLA-B alleles for most subjects in the first cohort. Assigning TCR associations to individual alleles was difficult when HLA alleles, especially DR and DQ, strongly co-occurred. Cytomegalovirus status was reported to be diagnosed by the classifier with high specificity and sensitivity in both the original and validation cohorts. In a later analysis, HLA-associated TCR beta chains were found to be more clonally expanded and to have lower generation probabilities than equally common non-associated chains. Presence/absence analyses assumed roughly uniform sequencing depth across donors, an assumption that may not hold. In a later analysis, 15,000 to 20,000 TCR beta sequences were associated with specific HLA alleles at a false discovery rate of 0.05. Most TCR sequences were seen in very few donors, while some public TCRs were found in many individuals.

The library was generated by the immunoSEQ multiplex PCR assay. A mixture of 60 forward primers for TCR Vbeta segments and 13 reverse primers for TCR Jbeta segments was used in the multiplex PCR. A multiplex PCR assay on genomic DNA amplified the CDR3 region of rearranged TCR beta genes. The amplified TCR beta libraries were sequenced on the Illumina HiSeq System as 87-base-pair reads. In the source study's methods: In a later analysis, tens of millions of unique TCR beta chains were counted across the 500 to 850 repertoires, and about 9.9 million of these chains were shared by at least two donors. Raw reads were error-corrected and collapsed into unique sequences by a nearest-neighbor algorithm in which closely related sequences were merged to remove PCR and sequencing errors. Alignment of CDR3 sequences to IMGT reference sequences was used to assign V, D and J gene segments. For a sequence to be retained, a match of at least six nucleotides was required to both a V gene segment and a J gene segment. Rearrangements were called productive when the CDR3 lacked stop codons and stayed in frame with V and J; all others were non-productive. Following IMGT convention, CDR3 was defined as the stretch from the second conserved V-encoded cysteine to the conserved J-encoded phenylalanine. Sequences without an unambiguous match to a single V gene segment were excluded from the earlier analysis of several hundred of the donors. An earlier analysis of approximately 590 of the donors classified V segments as functional when productive rearrangements were above 56.7% and as segregating when the standard deviation between donors was above 5%. A statistical classification framework was developed to diagnose cytomegalovirus status using the catalog of TCR beta chain sequences. V and J gene assignment, in a later analysis, came from comparing TCR nucleotide sequences with IMGT/GENE-DB human TR gene sequences. Using the TCRdist pipeline, a later analysis assigned CDR3 sequences along with most-parsimonious VDJ recombination scenarios. In a later analysis, every TCR beta chain was defined by the combination of its CDR3 amino acid sequence and its V-gene family, and reads without a unique V-gene family were dropped. A later analysis removed several hundred highly shared, low-generation-probability nucleotide sequences to deal with suspected cross-contamination and a sequencing artifact. In a later analysis, a clonal expansion index for each public chain was calculated from normalized within-repertoire ranks of inferred template counts. Generation probabilities in a later analysis came from a VDJ recombination model fitted to out-of-frame rearrangements, and those results were checked against IGoR. In a later analysis, TCR-TCR, TCR-HLA and TCR-CMV co-occurrence was scored with hypergeometric tests, and a repertoire-size bias correction was applied to TCR pairs. False discovery rates were estimated in a later analysis by permuting HLA or CMV assignments 20 times. In a later analysis, co-occurring TCRs were grouped with DBSCAN, and TCRdist sequence similarity was added when clustering was performed within HLA-allele-positive subsets. Repertoires with fewer than 30,000 or more than 120,000 public chains, plus five repertoires with anomalous nucleotide sharing, were excluded from co-occurrence clustering. Drawn from immuneACCESS, this table holds only the in-frame rearrangements with V and J called that TCRdb kept. Clones are partly lost; checked studies trace under half to an unresolved V gene and leave the rest unexplained. V, J and clone size are those of that table, while D and trimming were read from the DNA. The sample table records some 89,000 clones; nearly 80% of these occur just once. About 4% of the sample is taken by the ten largest.

The cohort was made up of approximately 700 healthy bone marrow donors. At the time of sampling, all cohort members were nominally healthy, though unrecorded immune exposures were likely present. The donor was CMV seropositive and belonged to the group of about 290 seropositive cohort members. A peripheral blood sample was collected from each donor, and TCR beta sequencing was performed on peripheral blood mononuclear cells. The Qiagen DNeasy Blood Extraction Kit was used to extract genomic DNA from the blood cell samples. This clone was counted a single time. It lacks a known antigen. The input lacks base qualities; no much larger clone sits a single base away. The germline V gene (reference sequence) gives CDR1 as GTSNPN and CDR2 as SVGIG. V loses 4 bases of germline sequence and J loses 0 bases, and the interval between the two ends is 12 bases. Taken from cysteine to phenylalanine, the CDR3 has 14 residues. The sequence is cut down to CDR3 DNA, 42 bases in frame from base 1.

The source material was PBMCs. This clonotype was sampled from a woman aged 40 to 50 in good health and CMV-seropositive. The sequence links TRBV30 to TRBJ1-2; no D segment can be confidently identified. The CDR3 is CAWTPGSANYGYTF. Here is the DNA: TGTGCCTGGACCCCGGGGTCAGCTAACTATGGCTACACCTTC.